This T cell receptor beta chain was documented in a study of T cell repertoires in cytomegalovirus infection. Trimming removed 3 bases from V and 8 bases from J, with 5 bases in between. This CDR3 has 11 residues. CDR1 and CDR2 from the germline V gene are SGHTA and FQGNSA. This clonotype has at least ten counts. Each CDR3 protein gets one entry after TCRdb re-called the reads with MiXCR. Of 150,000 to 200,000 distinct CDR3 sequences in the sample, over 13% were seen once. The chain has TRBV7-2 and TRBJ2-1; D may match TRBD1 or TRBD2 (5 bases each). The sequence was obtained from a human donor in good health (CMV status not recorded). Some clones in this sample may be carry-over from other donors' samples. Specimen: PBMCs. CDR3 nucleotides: TGTGCCAGCAGCTTGGGGGATGAGCAGTTCTTC. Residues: CASSLGDEQFF.